This TCR beta chain was identified in a study of blood T cells in healthy people across ages. The CDR3 consists of 12 residues. Per germline, CDR1 SEHNR and CDR2 FQNEAQ (reference sequence). This clonotype was seen a few times. Roughly 9.2 milliliters of peripheral blood were drawn from each donor into EDTA-treated tubes. Together with a sample-barcoded 5' primer, a J-beta primer mix was included in a second PCR lasting 7 to 11 cycles. TCRdb re-derived calls from the 5' RACE reads in MiXCR, one entry per CDR3 protein. The sample carries some 730,000 distinct CDR3 sequences, about 20% recorded once. The material sequenced was blood. This sequence was found in a man aged 70 or older in good health. The chain links TRBV7-9 to TRBJ1-4; D possibly corresponds to TRBD1 (6 bases). The CDR3 loop is CSDQGLDEKLFF. In nucleotides, the CDR3 is TGTTCCGATCAGGGGTTGGATGAAAAACTGTTTTTT.